Below are 22 T cell receptor beta chains sequenced from a single sample in a study of blood T cell repertoires in COVID-19. Measured with immunoSEQ multiplex PCR; TCRdb has only the in-frame clones, and not every one. The sample carries 140,000 to 150,000 clones, around 82% recorded once. The sample was peripheral blood. Receptors originate from a man in his fifties or sixties with active or convalescent COVID-19.

The CDR3 coding sequence is TGTGCCAGCTCACCACTTCCAGCGGCAGGGGGGAGTCAGCCCCAGCATTTT. The encoded protein is CASSPLPAAGGSQPQHF. The rearrangement uses TRBV18 and TRBJ1-5; 7 nucleotides line up with TRBD1. This CDR3 spans 17 amino acids. The ends lost 1 base at V and 6 bases at J; junction bases unmatched: 12. Looked up from germline, CDR1 is KGHSH and CDR2 is LQKENI.

The chain uses TRBV5-1 and TRBJ1-4, with 9 nucleotides matching TRBD1. After removal of 3 bases from V and 5 bases from J, the junction contained 2 bases not matched to a gene. CDR1 and CDR2 from the germline V gene are SGHRS and YFSETQ. CDR3 length equals 14 residues. The CDR3 region has the DNA TGCGCCAGCAGCTCTACAGGGGGCAATGAAAAACTGTTTTTT. As protein: CASSSTGGNEKLFF. The whole variable domain, remainder taken from reference TRBV5-1 and TRBJ1-4, is KAGVTQTPRYLIKTRGQQVTLSCSPISGHRSVSWYQQTPGQGLQFLFEYFSETQRNKGNFPGRFSGRQFSNSRSEMNVSTLELGDSALYLCASSSTGGNEKLFFGSGTQLSVL.

The V and J genes are TRBV13 and TRBJ1-2; TRBD1 might be the D (5 bases). V lost 2 bases to trimming and J lost 6 bases, with 19 bases between them. CDR3 length: 16 amino acids. Germline-derived CDR1 and CDR2 are PRHDT and FYEKMQ (reference sequence). CDR3 sequence reads: CASSLWGRRTGDGYTF. The DNA of the CDR3 is TGTGCCAGCAGCTTATGGGGCAGAAGAACAGGAGATGGCTACACCTTC. The full variable domain, its missing parts supplied by reference TRBV13 and TRBJ1-2, is AAGVIQSPRHLIKEKRETATLKCYPIPRHDTVYWYQQGPGQDPQFLISFYEKMQSDKGSIPDRFSAQQFSDYHSELNMSSLELGDSALYFCASSLWGRRTGDGYTFGSGTRLTVV.

The rearrangement links TRBV24-1 to TRBJ2-7; 8 bases are shared with TRBD2. This CDR3 is built from 15 residues. Per the germline V gene, CDR1 is KGHDR and CDR2 is SFDVKD. The V segment lost 7 bases and the J segment 2 bases; nucleotides outside the gene matches: 9. Here the CDR3 reads CATSPSGSEPYEQYF. In DNA, the CDR3 is TGTGCCACCAGCCCGAGCGGGAGTGAGCCCTACGAGCAGTACTTC.

This clone came up a few times. The V and J genes are TRBV28 and TRBJ2-7; D possibly corresponds to TRBD2 (5 bases). This CDR3 is 12 amino acids long. Germline CDR1 MDHEN, CDR2 SYDVKM. V dropped 11 bases and J dropped 9 bases, with 20 bases sitting between them. The CDR3 loop reads CASTEGRSWQYF. The CDR3, as DNA: TGTGCCTCTACTGAGGGCAGATCTTGGCAGTACTTC.

This chain connects TRBV4-1 to TRBJ1-3, with D possibly matching TRBD1 (5 bases). Trimming cost V 1 base and J 0 bases, with 16 bases left between them. The CDR3 has 18 residues. Germline V gene lookup returns CDR1 MGHRA and CDR2 YSYEKL. The CDR3 is CASSQVTGGSLSGNTIYF. CDR3 nucleotide sequence: TGCGCCAGCAGCCAAGTAACAGGAGGGTCCCTCTCTGGAAACACCATATATTTT.

The chain joins TRBV5-1 to TRBJ2-1, with 7 bases lining up with TRBD2. Trimming cost V 4 bases and J 9 bases; bases outside gene matches: 7. CDR1 SGHRS and CDR2 YFSETQ come from the germline V gene. The CDR3 covers 13 residues. In DNA, the CDR3 is TGCGCCAGCAGCACCAAATCGGGGGGTGAGCAGTTCTTC. Translating it yields CASSTKSGGEQFF.

This clone was detected once. The J gene is TRBJ2-3, the V gene TRBV5-5; possibly TRBD2 for D (5 bases). The V end lost 6 bases, the J end lost 4 bases, and 9 bases lay between the germline ends. CDR1 is SGHKS, CDR2 YYEKEE, per germline (reference sequence). The CDR3 spans 12 residues. Here the CDR3 reads CASIASSDTQYF. The CDR3 coding sequence is TGTGCCAGCATCGCTAGCTCAGATACGCAGTATTTT.

This chain links TRBV3-1 (or the pseudogene TRBV3-2) with TRBJ1-1, with 8 bases identical to TRBD1. The CDR3 runs 15 residues. V shed 3 bases and J 4 bases; nucleotides not matched to a gene: 7. Per germline, CDR1 LGHDT and CDR2 YNNKEL (reference sequence). This CDR3 reads CASSHYGQGGTEAFF. The CDR3 coding sequence is TGTGCCAGCAGCCACTACGGACAGGGTGGCACTGAAGCTTTCTTT.

The chain has TRBV9 and TRBJ1-3, with a weak D call TRBD1 (6 bases). There are 15 residues in the CDR3. Deletions cut 4 bases from V and 0 bases from J, with 11 bases between. Germline V CDR1 and CDR2: SGDLS, YYNGEE. The CDR3 sequence is CASSTTGNSGNTIYF. In DNA form, the CDR3 reads TGTGCCAGCAGCACAACAGGGAACTCTGGAAACACCATATATTTT. Complete variable domain (other parts from reference TRBV9 and TRBJ1-3): DSGVTQTPKHLITATGQRVTLRCSPRSGDLSVYWYQQSLDQGLQFLIQYYNGEERAKGNILERFSAQQFPDLHSELNLSSLELGDSALYFCASSTTGNSGNTIYFGEGSWLTVV.

The V and J genes are TRBV13 and TRBJ2-1, with TRBD2 matching over 10 bases. Germline-derived CDR1 and CDR2 are PRHDT and FYEKMQ (reference sequence). This CDR3 is built from 16 residues. V lost 2 bases and J lost 2; bases outside the gene matches: 3. CDR3 region: CASSLLAGVTYNEQFF. The CDR3, as DNA: TGTGCCAGCAGCTTACTAGCGGGAGTGACCTACAATGAGCAGTTCTTC.

The rearrangement joins TRBV20-1 to TRBJ2-1; TRBD1 might be the D (6 bases). Germline CDR1 DFQATT, CDR2 SNEGSKA (reference sequence). V was trimmed by 3 bases and J by 4 bases, leaving 16 bases between them. CDR3 length: 15 residues. CDR3 sequence reads: CSASTTGRGYNEQFF. The CDR3, as DNA: TGCAGTGCTAGTACGACAGGACGAGGGTACAATGAGCAGTTCTTC.

The chain employs TRBV11-3 and TRBJ2-3; 8 nucleotides align to TRBD2. Germline-derived CDR1 and CDR2 are SGHNT and YENEEA. The CDR3 length is 15 residues. V shed 4 bases, J shed 6 bases, and the junction held 9 bases outside the gene matches. As DNA, the CDR3 is TGTGCCAGCAGCTATGACAGCGGGAGAGGGGATACGCAGTATTTT. This translates into CASSYDSGRGDTQYF.

This clone has a handful of counts. The V gene is TRBV13, the J gene TRBJ1-2; 7 positions agree with TRBD1. The CDR3 length is 15 residues. Germline CDR1 is PRHDT and CDR2 is FYEKMQ (reference sequence). After removal of 5 bases from V and 4 bases from J, the junction contained 10 bases not matched to a gene. The CDR3 DNA reads as TGTGCCAGCAGCGCCCGACAGGGTGGGGGCTATGGCTACACCTTC. It encodes CASSARQGGGYGYTF.

V is TRBV4-2 and J is TRBJ1-5; D is unresolved. The ends were cut back, 4 bases at V and 7 bases at J, with 11 bases in the middle. CDR1 is LGHNA, CDR2 YNFKEQ, per germline. The CDR3 length is 13 residues. CDR3 nucleotides: TGTGCCAGCAGCCCTCGTGGAGACCAGCCCCAGCATTTT. Translating gives CASSPRGDQPQHF.

A few counts support this clone. The chain links TRBV5-1 to TRBJ2-7; a weak D match, TRBD1 (6 bases). V lost 3 bases and J 2 bases, leaving 12 bases between the germline ends. The CDR3 is 14 residues long. CDR1 SGHRS and CDR2 YFSETQ come from the germline V gene. CDR3 nucleotides: TGCGCCAGCAGCTGGGGGCAGGGTACCTACGAGCAGTACTTC. Its protein is CASSWGQGTYEQYF.

The J gene is TRBJ2-5, the V gene TRBV19; 10 bases agree with TRBD2. V lost 4 bases and J lost 5; bases outside the gene matches: 10. Germline V gene data show CDR1 as LNHDA and CDR2 as SQIVND (reference sequence). The CDR3 length is 16 residues. As DNA, the CDR3 is TGTGCCAGTAGTACCCAGGGAGCGGGAGGGGAGGAGACCCAGTACTTC. The encoded protein is CASSTQGAGGEETQYF.

This rearrangement joins TRBV3-1 (or the pseudogene TRBV3-2) to TRBJ1-2; 7 nucleotides align to TRBD1. CDR3 size: 17 residues. V shed 1 base and J 4 bases; nucleotides not matched to a gene: 12. Germline V gene lookup returns CDR1 LGHDT and CDR2 YNNKEL (reference sequence). CDR3 DNA sequence: TGTGCCAGCAGCCAAGGACGGGGGACAGTGAATACCTATGGCTACACCTTC. This translates into CASSQGRGTVNTYGYTF.

The chain joins TRBV5-1 to TRBJ1-4; D gene unclear. Germline V gene lookup returns CDR1 SGHRS and CDR2 YFSETQ. The ends were cut back, 7 bases at V and 2 bases at J, with 12 bases in the middle. The CDR3 sequence is 14 residues long. The CDR3 reads CASHAGSTNEKLFF. CDR3 in DNA: TGCGCCAGCCACGCCGGGTCGACTAATGAAAAACTGTTTTTT.

V and J are TRBV28 and TRBJ1-2, with D maybe TRBD1 (6 bases). Looked up from germline, CDR1 is MDHEN and CDR2 is SYDVKM. The V end lost 8 bases, the J end lost 6 bases, and 10 bases lay between the germline ends. The CDR3 extends over 11 amino acids. The CDR3 protein is CASRTGNGYTF. CDR3 coding DNA: TGTGCCAGCCGTACAGGGAATGGCTACACCTTC.

The chain has TRBV30 and TRBJ2-7; D gene uncertain. Germline V CDR1 and CDR2: GTSNPN, SVGIG (reference sequence). This CDR3 has 10 residues. The V end was cut by 5 bases, the J end by 2 bases, with 4 bases between. The CDR3: CAWGTYEQYF. The CDR3, as DNA: TGTGCCTGGGGTACCTACGAGCAGTACTTC.

The chain couples TRBV9 to TRBJ1-4; 10 bases line up with TRBD1. V gave up 0 bases and J gave up 8 bases; unmatched junction bases: 13. This CDR3 has 18 residues. Germline V CDR1 and CDR2: SGDLS, YYNGEE. The CDR3 coding sequence is TGTGCCAGCAGCGTAGGTTCAGGGGGGACAGGGGCCGTGGAAAAACTGTTTTTT. Its translation: CASSVGSGGTGAVEKLFF.